Below, 28 T cell receptor beta chains from the same sample are listed, as sequenced in a study of cytomegalovirus exposure and HLA in healthy donors. PCR amplification relied on 60 Vbeta primers (plus 13 Jbeta primers). Using immunoSEQ multiplex PCR, the repertoire was profiled, and TCRdb retains in-frame clones only, with some absent. The sample has roughly 200,000 clones, over 80% seen once. The specimen was PBMCs. All receptors come from a boy younger than 10 in good health and CMV-seronegative.

The gene calls are TRBV2 and TRBJ1-5; D is undetermined. The CDR3 spans 13 residues. Germline assignment: CDR1 SNHLY and CDR2 FYNNEI. V was pared by 9 bases and J by 1 base, with 10 bases between. The CDR3 loop is CASSLGSNQPQHF. The CDR3 nucleotides are TGTGCCAGTAGTCTAGGCAGCAATCAGCCCCAGCATTTT.

The chain links TRBV5-6 to TRBJ1-4; D ambiguous. The CDR3 consists of 14 residues. With 7 bases removed from V and 6 bases from J, the gap between germline ends came to 16 bases. CDR1 is SGHDT and CDR2 is YYEEEE in the germline V gene. The CDR3: CASSRGLGDEKLFF. CDR3 coding DNA: TGTGCCAGCTCAAGAGGTTTAGGCGATGAAAAACTGTTTTTT.

The V gene is TRBV2, the J gene TRBJ1-2; no firm D call. Germline CDR1 and CDR2: SNHLY and FYNNEI. V lost 10 bases to trimming and J lost 3 bases, with 9 bases between them. The CDR3 sequence is 11 residues long. The CDR3 is CATRSYYGYTF. CDR3 DNA: TGTGCCACGCGGTCGTACTATGGCTACACCTTC.

The chain has TRBV27 and TRBJ2-7, with TRBD2 identical over 7 bases. V dropped 5 bases and J dropped 2; count of bases not matched to a gene: 12. Per germline, CDR1 MNHEY and CDR2 SMNVEV (reference sequence). CDR3 size: 16 residues. In DNA form, the CDR3 reads TGTGCCAGCAGTCTAAGTTGGGGGGGAGGCACCTACGAGCAGTACTTC. Its protein is CASSLSWGGGTYEQYF.

The chain is built from TRBV6-6 and TRBJ1-1; TRBD1 aligns across 8 bases. The J segment lost 5 bases and the V segment lost 3 bases, leaving 5 bases of the junction unmatched. The germline V gene encodes CDR1 MNHNY and CDR2 SVGAGI (reference sequence). The CDR3 totals 14 residues. The CDR3: CASSYVQGGTEAFF. CDR3 DNA sequence: TGTGCCAGCAGTTATGTACAGGGGGGGACTGAAGCTTTCTTT.

This clone came up once. The chain carries TRBV7-9 and TRBJ1-1; TRBD1 matches 8 bases. CDR1 and CDR2 from the germline V gene are SEHNR and FQNEAQ (reference sequence). CDR3 length equals 16 residues. Trimming took 5 bases from V and 0 from J; bases not matched to a gene: 8. This CDR3 reads CASSPGQGPMNTEAFF. DNA of the CDR3: TGTGCCAGCAGCCCCGGACAGGGCCCAATGAACACTGAAGCTTTCTTT. Drawing the rest from reference TRBV7-9 and TRBJ1-1, the complete variable domain is DTGVSQNPRHKITKRGQNVTFRCDPISEHNRLYWYRQTLGQGPEFLTYFQNEAQLEKSRLLSDRFSAERPKGSFSTLEIQRTEQGDSAMYLCASSPGQGPMNTEAFFGQGTRLTVV.

J is TRBJ1-5 and V is TRBV6-6; tentative D call: TRBD1 (5 bases). The CDR3 is 15 amino acids. The V end was cut by 5 bases, the J end by 2 bases, with 13 bases between. Per the germline V gene, CDR1 is MNHNY and CDR2 is SVGAGI (reference sequence). The CDR3: CASSESPGGNQPQHF. CDR3 sequence (DNA): TGTGCCAGCAGTGAGAGTCCGGGGGGCAATCAGCCCCAGCATTTT.

The chain combines TRBV7-2 with TRBJ1-1; D unresolved. CDR3 size: 14 residues. Trimming left V 2 bases short and J 0 bases short, with 7 bases between. CDR1 and CDR2 from the germline V gene are SGHTA and FQGNSA. The DNA for the CDR3 is TGTGCCAGCAGCTTAAGGAGAATGAACACTGAAGCTTTCTTT. Protein product: CASSLRRMNTEAFF.

J is TRBJ2-7 and V is TRBV7-9; 8 nucleotides agree with TRBD2. There are 15 residues in the CDR3. Germline CDR1 SEHNR, CDR2 FQNEAQ (reference sequence). V trimming: 5 bases; J trimming: 2 bases; junction bases outside the gene matches: 8. CDR3 sequence (DNA): TGTGCCAGCAGCGACATTGCGGGACTAGCCTACGAGCAGTACTTC. Protein product: CASSDIAGLAYEQYF.

This clone was found once. The chain is built from TRBV29-1 and TRBJ2-7; 8 bases are a match to TRBD1. This CDR3 spans 13 amino acids. Unmatched junction bases numbered 5, after V lost 5 bases and J lost 2 bases. Germline-derived CDR1 and CDR2 are SQVTM and ANQGSEA. The CDR3: CSVHGTGPYEQYF. CDR3 nucleotide sequence: TGCAGCGTTCATGGGACAGGCCCCTACGAGCAGTACTTC.

This clone was found a few times. The chain links TRBV4-2 to TRBJ1-4, with a tentative D call TRBD1 (6 bases). The V gene's germline CDR1 is LGHNA and CDR2 YNFKEQ. The CDR3 is 16 amino acids. V lost 5 bases, J lost 6 bases, and 19 bases lay in between. The CDR3 region has the DNA TGTGCCAGCAGCTCCAGGCGGCAGGGGTTTGATGAAAAACTGTTTTTT. It codes for CASSSRRQGFDEKLFF.

In this sample, this clone turned up a few times. This sequence joins TRBV15 and TRBJ1-5, with 10 nucleotides matching TRBD1. CDR3 length: 15 residues. The trim removed 3 bases at V and 7 bases at J, leaving 6 bases unmatched. CDR1 and CDR2 (germline): LNHNV, YYDKDF (reference sequence). The CDR3 is CATSRDRGEGQPQHF. The CDR3 region has the DNA TGTGCCACCAGCAGGGACAGGGGGGAAGGACAGCCCCAGCATTTT.

This chain links TRBV29-1 with TRBJ2-3; 8 positions agree with TRBD1. Germline values: CDR1 SQVTM, CDR2 ANQGSEA. This CDR3 has 13 amino acids. Unmatched junction bases numbered 5, after V lost 6 bases and J lost 3 bases. The CDR3 nucleotides are TGCAGCGTCGGGACAGGAACTACAGATACGCAGTATTTT. The encoded protein is CSVGTGTTDTQYF.

CDR3 DNA sequence: TGTGCCAGCAGGGTTGACACCGGTGCTCCTGGCTACACCTTC. Translating gives CASRVDTGAPGYTF. This chain connects TRBV6-6 to TRBJ1-2, with unresolved D. The V end lost 6 bases, the J end lost 7 bases, and 18 bases lay between the germline ends. This CDR3 spans 14 amino acids. Germline CDR1 is MNHNY and CDR2 is SVGAGI (reference sequence).

The chain combines TRBV11-2 with TRBJ2-6; D is unclear. Per germline, CDR1 SGHAT and CDR2 FQNNGV. This CDR3 has 15 amino acids. V was clipped by 5 bases and J by 0 bases, with 8 bases between them. This chain's CDR3 is CASSRGISGANVLTF. The DNA of the CDR3 is TGTGCCAGCAGCCGCGGTATCTCTGGGGCCAACGTCCTGACTTTC.

This clone was seen a few times. This chain uses TRBV6-5 with TRBJ1-1; D remains ambiguous. Germline-derived CDR1 and CDR2 are MNHEY and SVGAGI. The V gene lost 5 bases and the J gene lost 1 base, with 14 bases spanning the gap. This CDR3 has 15 amino acids. The CDR3 bases are TGTGCCAGCAGTCCCACGTCCCACACGAACACTGAAGCTTTCTTT. Translated, it gives CASSPTSHTNTEAFF.

The chain carries TRBV5-8 and TRBJ2-7; D ambiguous. Trimming shortened V by 6 bases and J by 2 bases, and 18 bases separated the two germline ends. This CDR3 comprises 15 residues. Germline values: CDR1 SGHTS, CDR2 YDEGEE. Written as DNA, the CDR3 is TGTGCCAGCATCCCGGTCGCAGGTTTAACCTACGAGCAGTACTTC. Its translation is CASIPVAGLTYEQYF.

The chain joins TRBV19 to TRBJ2-7; 7 bases are shared with TRBD1. The junction had 8 bases not matched to a gene; V was cut back by 3 bases and J by 3 bases. CDR3 size: 15 residues. Germline CDR1 reads LNHDA; CDR2 reads SQIVND (reference sequence). CDR3 residues: CASSIGQGVIYEQYF. In DNA form, the CDR3 reads TGTGCCAGTAGTATCGGCCAGGGGGTTATCTACGAGCAGTACTTC.

The chain has TRBV19 and TRBJ1-2; D is undetermined. Looked up from germline, CDR1 is LNHDA and CDR2 is SQIVND (reference sequence). The germline V and J ends were trimmed by 5 bases and 4 bases, with 11 bases remaining between them. The CDR3 runs to 13 residues. Here the CDR3 DNA reads TGTGCCAGTAGTCCAGGACTTTCCTATGGCTACACCTTC. Its protein product is CASSPGLSYGYTF.

This chain uses TRBV7-2 with TRBJ2-5; 11 bases are shared with TRBD1. The V gene's germline CDR1 is SGHTA and CDR2 FQGNSA. Trimming at V came to 4 bases and at J to 4 bases, leaving 2 bases not matched to a gene. There are 14 residues in the CDR3. The CDR3 is CASSSDRGPETQYF. Written as DNA, the CDR3 is TGTGCCAGCAGCTCGGACAGGGGGCCAGAGACCCAGTACTTC.

The chain links TRBV6-1 to TRBJ2-2, with 8 nucleotides matching TRBD2. Germline V gives CDR1 MNHNS, CDR2 SASEGT. CDR3 length: 14 residues. V lost 6 bases to trimming and J lost 6 bases; unmatched junction nucleotides: 6. The CDR3 sequence: CASRPGGDAGELFF. The DNA for the CDR3 is TGTGCCAGCAGGCCGGGAGGGGACGCCGGGGAGCTGTTTTTT.

The chain has TRBV27 and TRBJ2-4; 8 nucleotides align to TRBD2. Trimming took 1 base from V and 4 from J; bases not matched to a gene: 6. The CDR3 is made up of 16 amino acids. CDR1 and CDR2 (germline): MNHEY, SMNVEV (reference sequence). CDR3 region: CASSLLGGTRKNIQYF. The CDR3 region has the DNA TGTGCCAGCAGTTTATTGGGCGGGACTAGAAAAAACATTCAGTACTTC.

V and J are TRBV19 and TRBJ1-1; 8 nucleotides align to TRBD1. This CDR3 has 12 amino acids. The germline V gene encodes CDR1 LNHDA and CDR2 SQIVND (reference sequence). J gave up 6 bases and V 8 bases, and 5 bases lay outside the gene matches. The CDR3, as DNA: TGTGCCAGTGCACAGGGGGTGGCTGAAGCTTTCTTT. It yields the protein CASAQGVAEAFF.

This clone was observed a single time. The chain recombines TRBV27 with TRBJ1-1; maybe TRBD1 (6 bases). Germline CDR1 and CDR2: MNHEY and SMNVEV (reference sequence). With 5 bases removed from V and 1 base from J, the gap between germline ends came to 23 bases. CDR3 length: 18 amino acids. The CDR3 DNA reads TGTGCCAGCAGTCTCACTCGGACCACCGGGACAACGAACACTGAAGCTTTCTTT. As protein: CASSLTRTTGTTNTEAFF.

The J gene is TRBJ2-3, the V gene TRBV5-4, with D perhaps TRBD2 (5 bases). Germline assignment: CDR1 SGHNT and CDR2 YYREEE (reference sequence). V lost 4 bases to trimming and J lost 4 bases, with 16 bases between them. This CDR3 contains 15 residues. The CDR3 nucleotides are TGTGCCAGCAGCCCTCGGGCCCCCGGGGCAGATACGCAGTATTTT. Amino acids: CASSPRAPGADTQYF.

V is TRBV25-1 and J is TRBJ1-1; D gene unclear. This CDR3 is 13 amino acids long. V was trimmed by 4 bases and J by 4 bases, leaving 10 bases between them. Germline values: CDR1 MGHDK, CDR2 SYGVNS. CDR3 bases: TGTGCCAGCAGTGCTAGGAGGACCACTGAAGCTTTCTTT. It codes for CASSARRTTEAFF. Together with reference TRBV25-1 and TRBJ1-1, the CDR3 gives the full variable domain: EADIYQTPRYLVIGTGKKITLECSQTMGHDKMYWYQQDPGMELHLIHYSYGVNSTEKGDLSSESTVSRIRTEHFPLTLESARPSHTSQYLCASSARRTTEAFFGQGTRLTVV.

The chain recombines TRBV9 with TRBJ1-4; no clear D gene. The CDR3 sequence is 15 residues long. Trimming took 0 bases from V and 4 from J, leaving 10 bases between them. Germline V lookup: CDR1 SGDLS, CDR2 YYNGEE. CDR3 residues: CASSVDHGVNEKLFF. The CDR3 DNA reads as TGTGCCAGCAGCGTAGATCACGGGGTTAATGAAAAACTGTTTTTT.

Regarding this clone: The junction shows a germline mismatch at one end, possibly a read error. The chain recombines TRBV6-6 with TRBJ1-2; D not certain. The CDR3 is 15 amino acids. Germline-derived CDR1 and CDR2 are MNHNY and SVGAGI (reference sequence). The CDR3 loop reads CASRYSYTANYGYTF. CDR3 coding DNA: TGTGCCAGCAGGTACTCTTACACAGCTAACTATGGCTACACCTTC.